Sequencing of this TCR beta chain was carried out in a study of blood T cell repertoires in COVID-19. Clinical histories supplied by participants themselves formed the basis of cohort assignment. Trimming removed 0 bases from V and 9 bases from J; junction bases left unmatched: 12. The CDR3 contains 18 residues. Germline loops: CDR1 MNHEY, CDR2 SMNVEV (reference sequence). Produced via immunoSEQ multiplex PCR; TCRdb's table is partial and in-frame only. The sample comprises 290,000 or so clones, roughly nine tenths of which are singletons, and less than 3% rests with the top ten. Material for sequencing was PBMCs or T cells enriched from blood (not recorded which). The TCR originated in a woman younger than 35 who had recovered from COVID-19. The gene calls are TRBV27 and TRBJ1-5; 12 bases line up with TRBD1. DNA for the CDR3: TGTGCCAGCAGTTTATCAGTCGGGGGGACAGGGGGCCTATGGCCCCAGCATTTT. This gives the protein CASSLSVGGTGGLWPQHF.